Shown below are 27 T cell receptor beta chains from a single sample sequenced in a study of breast tumors, draining lymph nodes, adjacent tissues. TCRdb redid the calling of the multiplex PCR reads with MiXCR, one entry per CDR3 protein. The sample includes 160,000 or so distinct CDR3 sequences, approximately 30% of them seen just once. The lymph nodes were axillary draining lymph nodes from breast cancer patients. Sequenced material: axillary lymph node tissue. The receptor set was obtained from a female donor with breast cancer. Some clones in this sample may be carry-over from other donors' samples.

A note on this clonotype: A read error is possible here, since a much larger clone lies one base away. The genes are TRBV9 and TRBJ1-3; TRBD1 matches 7 bases. CDR3 length: 16 amino acids. Germline V lookup: CDR1 SGDLS, CDR2 YYNGEE. The CDR3 region has the DNA TGTCCCAGCAGTGCGACAGGGTTTGGGGTTGGAAACACCATATATTTT. Translated, it gives CPSSATGFGVGNTIYF.

Many counts were recorded for this clonotype. The V call is TRBV20-1, the J call TRBJ2-6; 10 nucleotides align to TRBD1. The V segment lost 5 bases and the J segment 1 base; nucleotides outside the gene matches: 8. CDR3 size: 17 residues. The germline V gene encodes CDR1 DFQATT and CDR2 SNEGSKA (reference sequence). The CDR3 loop is CSAPLVGQGSGANVLTF. As DNA, the CDR3 is TGCAGTGCTCCCCTGGTGGGACAGGGGTCTGGGGCCAACGTCCTGACTTTC.

This clonotype was seen ten or more times. This chain connects TRBV9 to TRBJ2-5; the match to TRBD2 covers 8 bases. Per the germline V gene, CDR1 is SGDLS and CDR2 is YYNGEE. V shed 4 bases, J shed 3 bases, and the junction held 8 bases outside the gene matches. This CDR3 has 15 amino acids. CDR3 amino acids: CASSLAGGGKETQYF. The CDR3 DNA sequence: TGTGCCAGCAGCTTAGCGGGCGGGGGGAAAGAGACCCAGTACTTC.

This clonotype was recorded many times. With a much larger clone just one base away, this may be a read error. The chain recombines TRBV11-1 with TRBJ1-6; no clear D. This CDR3 is built from 14 residues. Germline CDR1 is SGHAT and CDR2 is FQDESV (reference sequence). Trimming removed 0 bases at V and 9 bases at J, with 9 bases between. CDR3 region: CASSLAVAASPLHF. CDR3 nucleotide sequence: TGTGCCAGCAGCTTAGCGGTGGCCGCTTCACCCCTCCACTTT. Full variable domain (missing parts from reference TRBV11-1 and TRBJ1-6): EAEVAQSPRYKITEKSQAVAFWCDPISGHATLYWYRQILGQGPELLVQFQDESVVDDSQLPKDRFSAERLKGVDSTLKIQPAELGDSAMYLCASSLAVAASPLHFGNGTRLTVT.

This clonotype was detected many times. The chain is built from TRBV29-1 and TRBJ1-1; 7 nucleotides agree with TRBD1. Germline V gives CDR1 SQVTM, CDR2 ANQGSEA. The CDR3 is 12 amino acids. Trimming removed 6 bases from V and 12 bases from J; junction bases left unmatched: 13. The CDR3 region is CSVVKEGATTFF. The CDR3 bases are TGCAGCGTCGTTAAGGAGGGGGCTACGACTTTCTTT.

As regards this clonotype: This could be a read error, since a much larger clone is one nucleotide away. This chain joins TRBV6-5 and TRBJ1-2; D unclear. V lost 5 bases to trimming and J lost 4 bases, with 11 bases between them. Per the germline V gene, CDR1 is MNHEY and CDR2 is SVGAGI. This CDR3 has 13 residues. CDR3 amino acids: CASSHGQIYGYTF. In DNA form, the CDR3 reads TGTGCCAGCAGTCACGGGCAGATCTATGGCTACACCTTC.

V and J are TRBV7-9 and TRBJ2-7; TRBD1 or TRBD2 may be the D gene (7 bases each). CDR1 is SEHNR, CDR2 FQNEAQ, per germline (reference sequence). The CDR3 runs 16 residues. V lost 6 bases, J lost 2 bases, and 20 bases lay in between. The CDR3 loop is CASSWREGQRPYEQYF. CDR3 nucleotide sequence: TGTGCCAGCAGTTGGAGGGAGGGACAGAGGCCCTACGAGCAGTACTTC. Filled out from reference TRBV7-9 and TRBJ2-7, the complete variable domain reads DTGVSQNPRHKITKRGQNVTFRCDPISEHNRLYWYRQTLGQGPEFLTYFQNEAQLEKSRLLSDRFSAERPKGSFSTLEIQRTEQGDSAMYLCASSWREGQRPYEQYFGPGTRLTVT.

Here the CDR3 DNA reads TGTGCCAGCAGCCCGGGACTAGCGGGAGTACCTAGCACAGATACGCAGTATTTT. This codes for CASSPGLAGVPSTDTQYF. The chain combines TRBV11-2 with TRBJ2-3; 14 nucleotides line up with TRBD2. There are 18 residues in the CDR3. The trim removed 5 bases at V and 0 bases at J, leaving 7 bases unmatched. Germline CDR1 reads SGHAT; CDR2 reads FQNNGV.

V gene TRBV6-5 combines with J gene TRBJ1-2; D gene uncertain. The CDR3 is 14 amino acids. CDR1 and CDR2 from the germline V gene are MNHEY and SVGAGI. V lost 5 bases and J 5 bases, leaving 15 bases between the germline ends. Here the CDR3 DNA reads TGTGCCAGCAGTCACGGCAAGGGATGGTATGGCTACACCTTC. Protein sequence: CASSHGKGWYGYTF.

This clonotype was counted many times. This chain joins TRBV9 and TRBJ2-3; D is possibly TRBD1 (6 bases). CDR3 length: 17 residues. Per germline, CDR1 SGDLS and CDR2 YYNGEE. Trimming took off 0 bases at V and 0 bases at J, with 14 bases between the two ends. In DNA, the CDR3 is TGTGCCAGCAGCGTAGGTCTCAGGGGCCTTAGCACAGATACGCAGTATTTT. This translates into CASSVGLRGLSTDTQYF.

This chain connects TRBV18 to TRBJ1-1; D unclear. The CDR3 totals 13 residues. The germline CDR1 and CDR2 sequences are KGHSH and LQKENI. Trimming pared 3 bases from V and 1 base from J, leaving 6 bases between. The CDR3: CASSPTANTEAFF. The CDR3, as DNA: TGTGCCAGCTCACCCACAGCGAACACTGAAGCTTTCTTT.

This clonotype was seen only once. The missing conserved phenylalanine or tryptophan at the end of this CDR3 makes a read error likely. The chain recombines TRBV9 with TRBJ1-6, with 11 bases that match TRBD1. After removal of 4 bases from V and 0 bases from J, the junction contained 6 bases not matched to a gene. Germline CDR1 is SGDLS and CDR2 is YYNGEE. The CDR3 sequence is 18 residues long. CDR3 nucleotides: TGTGCCAGCAGCCCCCAAGGGACAGGGGGCTCCTATAATTCACCCCTCCACCTT. This gives the protein CASSPQGTGGSYNSPLHL.

This clonotype occurred many times. This may arise from a read error, as a much more abundant clone is one base away. The J gene is TRBJ1-6, the V gene TRBV20-1, with D possibly matching TRBD1 (5 bases). The CDR3 covers 15 residues. Looked up from germline, CDR1 is DFQATT and CDR2 is SNEGSKA (reference sequence). The CDR3 spells CSARSGELYTSPLHF. CDR3 bases: TGCAGTGCTAGGTCGGGGGAATTGTATACTTCACCCCTCCACTTT.

This clonotype was seen a handful of times. The rearrangement links TRBV20-1 to TRBJ1-4; D unresolved. This CDR3 is 15 amino acids long. CDR1 and CDR2 from the germline V gene are DFQATT and SNEGSKA (reference sequence). The germline V and J ends were trimmed by 2 bases and 3 bases, with 13 bases remaining between them. CDR3 DNA sequence: TGCAGTGCTAGAACACCCCGAGGCGCTAATGAAAAACTGTTTTTT. It translates to CSARTPRGANEKLFF.

This clonotype appeared many times. This chain links TRBV10-2 with TRBJ2-1, with TRBD2 matching over 7 bases. Germline V gene lookup returns CDR1 WSHSY and CDR2 SAAADI. The CDR3 totals 15 residues. With V trimmed by 2 bases and J by 0 bases, 1 base remained unmatched. DNA for the CDR3: TGCGCCAGCAGTGAGGGACTAGTCTCCTACAATGAGCAGTTCTTC. Encoded protein: CASSEGLVSYNEQFF.

Comment on this clonotype: A much larger clone lies one base from this, so it may be a read error. The rearrangement links TRBV6-1 to TRBJ2-3, with a possible D match to TRBD1 (5 bases). CDR3 length: 16 amino acids. Germline V lookup: CDR1 MNHNS, CDR2 SASEGT. CDR3 in DNA: TGTGCCAGCAGTCAAGCAGTCAGGGTGAGCACAGATACGCAGTATTTT. Translated, it gives CASSQAVRVSTDTQYF.

Of note for this clonotype: Since a much larger clone is just one base distant, this may be a read error. The chain combines TRBV6-6 with TRBJ2-7; 8 bases fit TRBD2. Germline V gene data show CDR1 as MNHNY and CDR2 as SVGAGI (reference sequence). The CDR3 covers 13 residues. CDR3 nucleotide sequence: TGTGTCAGCAGGCGGGGGGCGGAGAGCGAGCAGTACTTC. Protein sequence: CVSRRGAESEQYF.

This clonotype appeared many times. The chain recombines TRBV10-2 with TRBJ1-2; D unresolved. Per the germline V gene, CDR1 is WSHSY and CDR2 is SAAADI. The length of the CDR3 is 17 residues. V lost 2 bases and J lost 5, with 21 bases in between. For the CDR3, the DNA is TGCGCCAGCAGTGAGGGGGTCAGAGCCTTTACCCCGTATGGCTACACCTTC. Amino acid sequence: CASSEGVRAFTPYGYTF.

This clonotype showed up many times. The chain combines TRBV7-9 with TRBJ1-1; no reliable D call. In germline, CDR1 is SEHNR, CDR2 FQNEAQ (reference sequence). Trimming removed 5 bases from V and 0 bases from J, with 4 bases in between. CDR3 length: 12 residues. CDR3 in DNA: TGTGCCAGCAGCATTATGAACACTGAAGCTTTCTTT. This codes for CASSIMNTEAFF.

This clonotype occurred many times. V usage is TRBV5-8 and J usage is TRBJ2-3; D is undetermined. The V gene lost 4 bases and the J gene lost 6 bases, with 9 bases spanning the gap. The CDR3 has 12 amino acids. Looked up from germline, CDR1 is SGHTS and CDR2 is YDEGEE. The CDR3 loop is CASSRSSDTQYF. CDR3 DNA: TGTGCCAGCAGCCGAAGTTCTGATACGCAGTATTTT.

As regards this clonotype: A read error may explain this, as a much larger clone is one base away. This sequence joins TRBV18 and TRBJ1-6; no definite D call. Germline V lookup: CDR1 KGHSH, CDR2 LQKENI. The CDR3 has 16 residues. The DNA for the CDR3 is TGTGCCAGCTCACCATATTCGGCCTCCTATAGTTCACCCCTCCACTTT. Translated, it gives CASSPYSASYSSPLHF. Together with reference TRBV18 and TRBJ1-6, the CDR3 gives the full variable domain: NAGVMQNPRHLVRRRGQEARLRCSPMKGHSHVYWYRQLPEEGLKFMVYLQKENIIDESGMPKERFSAEFPKEGPSILRIQQVVRGDSAAYFCASSPYSASYSSPLHFGNGTRLTVT.

The chain uses TRBV7-2 and TRBJ2-1, with 13 bases fitting TRBD2. Germline V gene lookup returns CDR1 SGHTA and CDR2 FQGNSA. Unmatched junction bases numbered 3, after V lost 5 bases and J lost 5 bases. The CDR3 loop spans 15 amino acids. The CDR3 here is CASSLTSGRNNEQFF. Here the CDR3 DNA reads TGTGCCAGCAGCCTGACTAGCGGGAGGAACAATGAGCAGTTCTTC.

This clonotype was recorded at least ten times. This chain connects TRBV20-1 to TRBJ1-5; weak D call: TRBD1 (5 bases). Trimming cost V 3 bases and J 2 bases, with 23 bases left between them. The CDR3 sequence is 18 residues long. The germline CDR1 and CDR2 sequences are DFQATT and SNEGSKA (reference sequence). CDR3 DNA sequence: TGCAGTGCTAGCGGTAAAGGGGAGCTGGTTATGGGCAATCAGCCCCAGCATTTT. It yields the protein CSASGKGELVMGNQPQHF.

This clonotype was observed many times. The genes are TRBV27 and TRBJ2-5; unclear D gene. CDR1 is MNHEY and CDR2 is SMNVEV in the germline V gene (reference sequence). V lost 5 bases and J 6 bases, leaving 7 bases between the germline ends. The CDR3 is made up of 11 amino acids. The CDR3 is CASSDWQTQYF. In DNA form, the CDR3 reads TGTGCCAGCAGTGATTGGCAGACCCAGTACTTC.

This clonotype was counted a few times. This chain joins TRBV27 and TRBJ2-1; D call uncertain. The V end was cut by 2 bases, the J end by 10 bases, with 12 bases between. The CDR3 is 13 residues long. CDR1 and CDR2 from the germline V gene are MNHEY and SMNVEV (reference sequence). The CDR3 here is CASSLLPSPEQFF. The CDR3 DNA reads TGTGCCAGCAGTTTACTTCCCAGCCCAGAGCAGTTCTTC.

This clonotype was seen many times. The chain has TRBV15 and TRBJ1-2; the D is unclear. From germline, CDR1 is LNHNV and CDR2 YYDKDF (reference sequence). The CDR3 totals 13 residues. Trimming took off 3 bases at V and 5 bases at J, with 10 bases between the two ends. CDR3 region: CATSSDRVYGYTF. The CDR3, as DNA: TGTGCCACCAGCAGTGACCGGGTGTATGGCTACACCTTC.

The table lists this clonotype with many counts. The chain joins TRBV5-6 to TRBJ2-2; 10 bases fit TRBD2. The CDR3 covers 17 residues. Germline values: CDR1 SGHDT, CDR2 YYEEEE. V lost 9 bases to trimming and J lost 7 bases; unmatched junction nucleotides: 18. In DNA form, the CDR3 reads TGTGCCACCACCCGCTTAGAACTAGCGGGATGGGTCGGGGAGCTGTTTTTT. This codes for CATTRLELAGWVGELFF.